The present entry profiles one T cell receptor beta chain with its context. The antigen is not known. On average, the one heparinised blood draw given by each donor was approximately 120 mL. The source of the sample is a study of beta chain features in type 1 diabetes. The overall study: Comparable age, gender and cell yields were observed in patients relative to healthy donors.

Trimming left V 6 bases short and J 4 bases short, with 14 bases between. The CDR3 totals 13 residues. The V gene's germline CDR1 is SQVTM and CDR2 ANQGSEA. The sequenced template was cDNA made from the entire isolated RNA. The average output of naive, central memory and regulatory T cell samples was about 3.3 million reads. Clones were sequenced by immunoSEQ multiplex PCR, and TCRdb holds only the in-frame ones, with some missing. Of about 370,000 clones listed, around 10% were seen once; the top ten hold 0.55% to 0.75%. Findings and caveats of the study: High TCR expression in some cells could lead to their over-representation in cDNA sequencing. Type 1 diabetes patients had TCRB CDR3s that were shorter (moderately but significantly so) in all four CD4+ subsets.

This chain joins TRBV29-1 and TRBJ2-3; D is unresolved. This receptor was obtained from a man in his thirties or forties with type 1 diabetes. Sequences were obtained from central memory CD4+ T cells from blood. As DNA, the CDR3 is TGCAGCGTCCCAGTATTAACAGCAGATACGCAGTATTTT. Its protein is CSVPVLTADTQYF.